Shown below are 16 T cell receptor beta chains from a single sample sequenced in a study of naive and memory T cell subsets. No antigens are known for them. Study-wide points: Naive repertoires, especially CD8, held a few larger clonotypes, possibly memory cells re-expressing CD45RA.

Both TRBC1 and TRBC2 were covered by a beta constant-region primer of two equimolar oligonucleotides. The ligated cDNA underwent four PCR rounds using SP2 and nested alpha and beta constant-region primers. TCRdb reanalysed the UMI-ligation and nested PCR reads using MiXCR and keeps one entry per CDR3 protein. The data show approximately 150,000 distinct CDR3 sequences, over 20% seen once. Sequenced input: naive CD4+ T cells from blood. The receptors come from a human donor in good health.

The rearrangement joins TRBV7-2 to TRBJ2-3, with D unclear. The V gene lost 1 base and the J gene lost 3 bases, with 8 bases spanning the gap. CDR3 length equals 14 residues. Germline V lookup: CDR1 SGHTA, CDR2 FQGNSA. CDR3 loop: CASSLDLSTDTQYF. The CDR3 DNA sequence: TGTGCCAGCAGCTTAGATCTCTCTACAGATACGCAGTATTTT.

At least ten counts were recorded for this clonotype. The rearrangement uses TRBV29-1 and TRBJ2-7, with unresolved D. In germline, CDR1 is SQVTM, CDR2 ANQGSEA. There are 12 residues in the CDR3. Trimming took 4 bases from V and 3 from J, leaving 10 bases between them. The CDR3 reads CSVVTRFYEQYF. Written as DNA, the CDR3 is TGCAGCGTTGTGACCCGATTCTACGAGCAGTACTTC.

This chain connects TRBV4-1 to TRBJ2-5; D possibly corresponds to TRBD2 (6 bases). Trimming left V 1 base short and J 5 bases short, with 11 bases between. This CDR3 region has 14 residues. CDR1 and CDR2 (germline): MGHRA, YSYEKL. Here the CDR3 reads CASSQAPGVETQYF. CDR3 DNA sequence: TGCGCCAGCAGCCAAGCCCCGGGGGTTGAGACCCAGTACTTC.

The CDR3 protein is CASRVSGGTFNEQFF. The CDR3 nucleotides read TGTGCCAGCAGAGTTAGCGGGGGGACCTTTAATGAGCAGTTCTTC. The genes are TRBV6-2 or TRBV6-3 and TRBJ2-1, with TRBD2 identical over 10 bases. The length of the CDR3 is 15 residues. Germline CDR1 reads MNHEY; CDR2 reads SVGEGT. V shed 6 bases and J 7 bases; nucleotides not matched to a gene: 9.

This clonotype was seen only once. This chain joins TRBV5-1 and TRBJ2-6; D possibly uses TRBD1 or TRBD2 (6 bases each). The V gene lost 4 bases and the J gene lost 0 bases, with 11 bases spanning the gap. Per germline, CDR1 SGHRS and CDR2 YFSETQ. This CDR3 is 16 amino acids long. In DNA form, the CDR3 reads TGCGCCAGCAGCGCGGGACACCGCTCTGGGGCCAACGTCCTGACTTTC. This sequence encodes CASSAGHRSGANVLTF.

This CDR3 is CASSLSNPPYNEQFF. The CDR3 region has the DNA TGTGCCAGCAGCTTGTCCAATCCGCCCTACAATGAGCAGTTCTTC. V gene TRBV7-2 combines with J gene TRBJ2-1; D is ambiguous. CDR1 and CDR2 from the germline V gene are SGHTA and FQGNSA. Trimming cost V 3 bases and J 2 bases, with 11 bases left between them. The CDR3 is 15 residues long.

This clonotype came up a few times. The rearrangement links TRBV7-9 to TRBJ2-1; no reliable D call. CDR1 and CDR2 from the germline V gene are SEHNR and FQNEAQ (reference sequence). This CDR3 contains 13 residues. Between the trimmed V and J ends, which lost 1 base and 5 bases, there was a span of 6 bases. The CDR3 DNA is TGTGCCAGCAGCTTAGTCTGGAACAATGAGCAGTTCTTC. Translated: CASSLVWNNEQFF.

This clonotype appeared a few times. The chain is built from TRBV20-1 and TRBJ2-1; 10 nucleotides line up with TRBD2. Germline CDR1 is DFQATT and CDR2 is SNEGSKA (reference sequence). V shed 3 bases and J 8 bases; nucleotides not matched to a gene: 10. The CDR3 runs to 15 residues. The DNA for the CDR3 is TGCAGTGCTAGTCAGCGGGAGGGCCTTCCCCATGAGCAGTTCTTC. Protein sequence: CSASQREGLPHEQFF.

The rearrangement links TRBV4-3 to TRBJ2-1, with no clear D. CDR1 and CDR2 (germline): LGHNA, YSLEER. Trimming took 1 base from V and 9 from J, leaving 13 bases between them. This CDR3 has 14 amino acids. CDR3 in DNA: TGCGCCAGCAGCCAAGTATCAGGCCTCGGTGAGCAGTTCTTC. It encodes CASSQVSGLGEQFF.

A few counts support this clonotype. The V call is TRBV25-1, the J call TRBJ2-7, with D possibly TRBD1 on 5 matching bases. The ends were cut back, 4 bases at V and 4 bases at J, with 11 bases in the middle. The CDR3 covers 13 residues. Germline CDR1 and CDR2: MGHDK and SYGVNS. DNA for the CDR3: TGTGCCAGCAGTGTTAGGGGAAGGTACGAGCAGTACTTC. Amino acids: CASSVRGRYEQYF.

J is TRBJ2-2 and V is TRBV5-1; no clear D gene. The CDR3 runs to 13 residues. V shed 0 bases and J shed 4 bases, with 4 bases lying between them. CDR1 and CDR2 (germline): SGHRS, YFSETQ. The CDR3 is CASSLVVTGELFF. CDR3 coding DNA: TGCGCCAGCAGCTTGGTCGTCACCGGGGAGCTGTTTTTT.

This clonotype was recorded at least ten times. The chain combines TRBV29-1 with TRBJ2-1; D possibly corresponds to TRBD2 (5 bases). V was pared by 4 bases and J by 8 bases, with 9 bases between. CDR1 is SQVTM and CDR2 is ANQGSEA in the germline V gene. The CDR3 has 11 residues. CDR3 protein: CSVGASYEQFF. The CDR3 DNA sequence: TGCAGCGTTGGTGCTAGCTATGAGCAGTTCTTC.

The sample holds a few counts of this clonotype. The rearrangement uses TRBV7-2 and TRBJ2-1; D is ambiguous. The CDR3 sequence is 15 residues long. V was trimmed by 5 bases and J by 0 bases, leaving 11 bases between them. The germline V gene encodes CDR1 SGHTA and CDR2 FQGNSA. CDR3 coding DNA: TGTGCCAGCAGCCCGACACTATTCTCCTACAATGAGCAGTTCTTC. This codes for CASSPTLFSYNEQFF.

This clonotype was counted ten times or more. The rearrangement uses TRBV6-5 and TRBJ2-3; perhaps TRBD2 as D (5 bases). Germline V lookup: CDR1 MNHEY, CDR2 SVGAGI. The CDR3 is made up of 15 amino acids. V lost 2 bases and J lost 4, with 13 bases in between. The CDR3 protein is CASSYTRHGADTQYF. The CDR3 DNA reads TGTGCCAGCAGTTACACGAGACACGGGGCAGATACGCAGTATTTT.

The chain links TRBV6-1 to TRBJ1-1; D is unclear. V dropped 5 bases and J dropped 10 bases, with 17 bases sitting between them. Germline V gives CDR1 MNHNS, CDR2 SASEGT. CDR3 size: 13 residues. CDR3 protein: CASSLNVLAGAFF. The CDR3 DNA is TGTGCCAGCAGTCTTAACGTCTTGGCAGGAGCTTTCTTT.

The chain carries TRBV28 and TRBJ1-6; the D gene is possibly TRBD1 (6 bases). V was trimmed by 6 bases and J by 8 bases, leaving 20 bases between them. The V gene's germline CDR1 is MDHEN and CDR2 SYDVKM. The CDR3 has 16 residues. The CDR3 region has the DNA TGTGCCAGCAGAGGTCCTGCGGGGGGCTTTGATTCACCCCTCCACTTT. Its protein is CASRGPAGGFDSPLHF.